One and the same sample provided the 16 T cell receptor beta chains below, sequenced in a study of T cell repertoires in cytomegalovirus infection (dated by TCRdb to the late 2010s). TCRdb shows the sequencer as Illumina HiSeq 1500. The public sequencing data were trimmed at Q25 with fastp and processed into clonotypes with MiXCR by TCRdb, which kept only in-frame beta chains. Rows with a matching CDR3 protein are joined into one entry that keeps the most common DNA and genes. The sample data list around 490,000 distinct CDR3 sequences, and more than 25% of these were observed just once. Less than 15% of the sample is in the top ten clones. Source material: PBMCs. These receptors were taken from a human donor in good health (CMV status not recorded). Some clones in this sample may be carry-over from other donors' samples.

There are many counts of this clonotype. This CDR3 reads CASRPGPYNEQFF. As DNA, the CDR3 is TGTGCCAGCAGACCCGGGCCCTACAATGAGCAGTTCTTC. The chain joins TRBV12-3 or TRBV12-4 to TRBJ2-1; D is uncertain. V dropped 6 bases and J dropped 2 bases, with 8 bases sitting between them. The length of the CDR3 is 13 residues.

Relative to its sample, this clonotype is medium-sized (0.01 to 0.1%). This rearrangement joins TRBV7-6 to TRBJ2-7; no reliable D call. Per germline, CDR1 SGHVS and CDR2 FNYEAQ. CDR3 size: 16 residues. Trimming left V 1 base short and J 6 bases short, with 19 bases between. The CDR3, as DNA: TGTGCCAGCAGCTTAGTCTCCGGGCCTATCCCCCTCGAGCAGTACTTC. Amino acids: CASSLVSGPIPLEQYF.

This clonotype was observed once. This chain connects TRBV29-1 to TRBJ1-1; no clear D. The CDR3 contains 13 residues. The germline V gene encodes CDR1 SQVTM and CDR2 ANQGSEA. V lost 6 bases and J 4 bases, leaving 15 bases between the germline ends. Here the CDR3 DNA reads TGCAGCGTCTGGGCGCGGGGTGGCACTGAAGCTTTCTTT. Translating it yields CSVWARGGTEAFF.

This clonotype was seen a single time. This rearrangement joins TRBV2 to TRBJ1-4; 8 bases agree with TRBD1. This CDR3 region has 12 residues. Germline-derived CDR1 and CDR2 are SNHLY and FYNNEI. V shed 9 bases, J shed 5 bases, and the junction held 2 bases outside the gene matches. DNA of the CDR3: TGTGCCAGTCGACAGGGGAATGAAAAACTGTTTTTT. Protein sequence: CASRQGNEKLFF.

This clonotype was observed at least ten times. V usage is TRBV7-2 and J usage is TRBJ2-5, with TRBD1 as a possible D gene (6 bases). With 2 bases removed from V and 1 base from J, the gap between germline ends came to 8 bases. Germline loops: CDR1 SGHTA, CDR2 FQGNSA. CDR3 length: 14 amino acids. The CDR3 nucleotides read TGTGCCAGCAGCTTAAGGACAGTCCAAGAGACCCAGTACTTC. It codes for CASSLRTVQETQYF.

The chain uses TRBV15 and TRBJ2-7; D is possibly TRBD1 (5 bases). The CDR3 length is 14 residues. The V end lost 3 bases, the J end lost 3 bases, and 12 bases lay between the germline ends. The germline gives CDR1 LNHNV, CDR2 YYDKDF (reference sequence). The CDR3 nucleotides are TGTGCCACCAGCAGGCAGGGCAGTGGCTACGAGCAGTACTTC. This encodes CATSRQGSGYEQYF.

The chain employs TRBV5-1 and TRBJ1-3; D is uncertain. The CDR3 totals 17 residues. Trimming removed 0 bases at V and 1 base at J, with 14 bases between. Germline V CDR1 and CDR2: SGHRS, YFSETQ. CDR3 coding DNA: TGCGCCAGCAGCTTGGAGATGGACGGTATTTCTGGAAACACCATATATTTT. Residues: CASSLEMDGISGNTIYF. Variable domain in full (rest from reference TRBV5-1 and TRBJ1-3): KAGVTQTPRYLIKTRGQQVTLSCSPISGHRSVSWYQQTPGQGLQFLFEYFSETQRNKGNFPGRFSGRQFSNSRSEMNVSTLELGDSALYLCASSLEMDGISGNTIYFGEGSWLTVV.

In its sample, this clonotype was seen a few times. This rearrangement joins TRBV2 to TRBJ1-1; D call uncertain. The germline gives CDR1 SNHLY, CDR2 FYNNEI. Trimming shortened V by 7 bases and J by 1 base, and 10 bases separated the two germline ends. The CDR3 loop spans 13 amino acids. In nucleotides, the CDR3 is TGTGCCAGCATGCGGACGGGGAACACTGAAGCTTTCTTT. Its translation is CASMRTGNTEAFF.

This rearrangement joins TRBV12-3 or TRBV12-4 to TRBJ2-1; 8 positions agree with TRBD2. The ends lost 6 bases at V and 8 bases at J; junction bases unmatched: 15. This CDR3 has 16 amino acids. For the CDR3, the DNA is TGTGCCAGCAGCCGTCCGGGACTAGGGTTTCGTGATGAGCAGTTCTTC. This sequence encodes CASSRPGLGFRDEQFF.

This clonotype was seen only a few times. This sequence joins TRBV2 and TRBJ1-5, with no clear D. Germline V gene lookup returns CDR1 SNHLY and CDR2 FYNNEI. V lost 0 bases and J 0 bases, leaving 6 bases between the germline ends. The CDR3 runs 15 residues. In DNA form, the CDR3 reads TGTGCCAGCAGTGAAGCCAGCAATAGCAATCAGCCCCAGCATTTT. Translated: CASSEASNSNQPQHF.

The gene calls are TRBV27 and TRBJ2-1; no clear D. With 8 bases removed from V and 2 bases from J, the gap between germline ends came to 16 bases. Germline V gene sequence: CDR1 MNHEY, CDR2 SMNVEV (reference sequence). This CDR3 is built from 15 residues. The CDR3 protein is CASHPLGLPYNEQFF. CDR3 sequence (DNA): TGTGCCAGCCACCCCCTTGGGCTACCCTACAATGAGCAGTTCTTC.

This clonotype was recorded many times. The rearrangement links TRBV4-3 to TRBJ2-2; 8 bases agree with TRBD2. Germline V gene lookup returns CDR1 LGHNA and CDR2 YSLEER. This CDR3 is 15 amino acids long. With 3 bases clipped from V and 4 bases from J, the junction kept 4 bases outside the gene matches. In DNA form, the CDR3 reads TGCGCCAGCAGCCAGGCCAGCGGGGGCACCGGGGAGCTGTTTTTT. Amino acid sequence: CASSQASGGTGELFF.

The J gene is TRBJ2-1, the V gene TRBV20-1; 11 nucleotides match TRBD2. This CDR3 region has 13 residues. Germline assignment: CDR1 DFQATT and CDR2 SNEGSKA (reference sequence). V gave up 7 bases and J gave up 9 bases; unmatched junction bases: 8. The CDR3 sequence is CSGPLAGDGEQFF. CDR3 bases: TGCAGTGGACCACTAGCGGGAGATGGTGAGCAGTTCTTC.

This clonotype came up many times. The gene calls are TRBV7-2 and TRBJ1-5; D gene ambiguous. Germline V lookup: CDR1 SGHTA, CDR2 FQGNSA. The length of the CDR3 is 12 residues. V was pared by 7 bases and J by 4 bases, with 8 bases between. As DNA, the CDR3 is TGTGCCAGCACCAGAGGAAATCAGCCCCAGCATTTT. Translation gives CASTRGNQPQHF.

The chain has TRBV30 and TRBJ1-2; D is uncertain. Germline assignment: CDR1 GTSNPN and CDR2 SVGIG (reference sequence). This CDR3 is built from 12 residues. Trimming pared 0 bases from V and 7 bases from J, leaving 9 bases between. CDR3: CAWSVTWAGYTF. The CDR3 DNA reads as TGTGCCTGGAGTGTAACTTGGGCTGGCTACACCTTC.

At least ten counts were recorded for this clonotype. This rearrangement joins TRBV7-9 to TRBJ2-2; D not resolved. This CDR3 contains 16 residues. The V end was cut by 4 bases, the J end by 0 bases, with 12 bases between. Per germline, CDR1 SEHNR and CDR2 FQNEAQ (reference sequence). The CDR3 spells CASSSREPPNTGELFF. The CDR3 bases are TGTGCCAGCAGCTCCCGCGAGCCTCCGAACACCGGGGAGCTGTTTTTT.